A single sample gave rise to the 30 T cell receptor beta chains below, sequenced in a study of OX40 agonist ivuxolimab in advanced cancers. This table comes from immunoSEQ multiplex PCR, and its TCRdb copy is limited to in-frame clones, with some not included. The data contain 35,000 to 40,000 clones, approximately 78% of them singletons. The source was CD4+ or CD8+ T cells sorted from blood, collected in a trial of the OX40 agonist ivuxolimab. These TCRs come from an adult with an advanced solid tumor such as melanoma, head and neck, liver or kidney cancer.

This clone was seen a single time. The chain employs TRBV4-1 and TRBJ2-2; maybe TRBD1 (6 bases). This CDR3 is 15 amino acids long. Trimming pared 7 bases from V and 5 bases from J, leaving 17 bases between. In germline, CDR1 is MGHRA, CDR2 YSYEKL. The CDR3 DNA reads TGCGCCAGCACCAATGGACAGTATAGAACCGGGGAGCTGTTTTTT. It is translated as CASTNGQYRTGELFF.

The chain uses TRBV20-1 and TRBJ1-2; a weak D match, TRBD1 (5 bases). Germline CDR1 and CDR2: DFQATT and SNEGSKA (reference sequence). V was clipped by 6 bases and J by 7 bases, with 12 bases between them. The CDR3 is 11 amino acids. In nucleotides, the CDR3 is TGCAGTGCATCGAGGGACTCTGGCTACACCTTC. It yields the protein CSASRDSGYTF.

The chain is built from TRBV19 and TRBJ1-1; D ambiguous. The CDR3 runs 14 residues. Germline values: CDR1 LNHDA, CDR2 SQIVND (reference sequence). V was pared by 3 bases and J by 0 bases, with 8 bases between. The CDR3 loop reads CASSIVPLNTEAFF. As DNA, the CDR3 is TGTGCCAGTAGTATTGTTCCCCTGAACACTGAAGCTTTCTTT. The full variable domain, with the rest looked up from reference TRBV19 and TRBJ1-1, is DGGITQSPKYLFRKEGQNVTLSCEQNLNHDAMYWYRQDPGQGLRLIYYSQIVNDFQKGDIAEGYSVSREKKESFPLTVTSAQKNPTAFYLCASSIVPLNTEAFFGQGTRLTVV.

This chain uses TRBV28 with TRBJ2-7; TRBD1 or TRBD2 may be the D gene (5 bases each). The CDR3 sequence is 12 residues long. Germline CDR1 is MDHEN and CDR2 is SYDVKM. V lost 2 bases, J lost 3 bases, and 5 bases lay in between. Written as DNA, the CDR3 is TGTGCCAGCAGTTTAGGGGGCTACGAGCAGTACTTC. Translating gives CASSLGGYEQYF.

The chain recombines TRBV5-1 with TRBJ1-1; possibly TRBD1 for D (5 bases). The CDR3 is 14 residues long. V was clipped by 4 bases and J by 6 bases, with 16 bases between them. Germline values: CDR1 SGHRS, CDR2 YFSETQ. CDR3 residues: CASSRDVGIPEAFF. As DNA, the CDR3 is TGCGCCAGCAGCCGGGACGTAGGGATCCCTGAAGCTTTCTTT.

V is TRBV9 and J is TRBJ2-1; 10 positions match TRBD2. V was clipped by 2 bases and J by 7 bases; unmatched bases: 6. CDR3 size: 15 residues. Germline V gene sequence: CDR1 SGDLS, CDR2 YYNGEE. For the CDR3, the DNA is TGTGCCAGCAGCGTGGTAGCGGGAGGATTGAATGAGCAGTTCTTC. Its protein product is CASSVVAGGLNEQFF.

The chain links TRBV27 to TRBJ1-1, with D tentatively TRBD1 (5 bases). V lost 2 bases to trimming and J lost 1 base, with 11 bases between them. In germline, CDR1 is MNHEY, CDR2 SMNVEV (reference sequence). The CDR3 length is 15 residues. CDR3 amino acids: CASSLGRQPNTEAFF. In DNA form, the CDR3 reads TGTGCCAGCAGTTTAGGTCGACAGCCGAACACTGAAGCTTTCTTT.

The chain combines TRBV5-1 with TRBJ2-5; 8 bases are shared with TRBD2. CDR1 and CDR2 (germline): SGHRS, YFSETQ. Losses at the gene ends were 4 bases for V and 2 bases for J; bases not matched to a gene: 7. This CDR3 contains 15 residues. CDR3 residues: CASSQQRGPQETQYF. The CDR3 bases are TGCGCCAGCAGCCAACAGCGGGGGCCACAAGAGACCCAGTACTTC.

The rearrangement joins TRBV14 to TRBJ1-2; tentative D call: TRBD1 (6 bases). The CDR3 is 16 amino acids. Trimming pared 3 bases from V and 7 bases from J, leaving 21 bases between. Germline values: CDR1 SGHDN, CDR2 FVKESK. The CDR3 sequence: CASSQGARRYLLGYTF. The CDR3 DNA follows: TGTGCCAGCAGCCAGGGGGCCAGGCGGTACTTGCTTGGCTACACCTTC.

The chain employs TRBV19 and TRBJ2-2; D possibly corresponds to TRBD1 (6 bases). The V gene's germline CDR1 is LNHDA and CDR2 SQIVND (reference sequence). The CDR3 has 14 amino acids. Trimming took off 8 bases at V and 1 base at J, with 11 bases between the two ends. CDR3 protein: CASVRDKNTGELFF. The CDR3 bases are TGTGCCAGTGTCCGGGACAAGAACACCGGGGAGCTGTTTTTT. Full variable domain (remainder filled in from reference TRBV19 and TRBJ2-2): DGGITQSPKYLFRKEGQNVTLSCEQNLNHDAMYWYRQDPGQGLRLIYYSQIVNDFQKGDIAEGYSVSREKKESFPLTVTSAQKNPTAFYLCASVRDKNTGELFFGEGSRLTVL.

This clone is termed medium-sized. The chain has TRBV14 and TRBJ2-2; the D gene is possibly TRBD1 (5 bases). Trimming shortened V by 6 bases and J by 1 base, and 9 bases separated the two germline ends. This CDR3 region has 14 residues. Germline V gene lookup returns CDR1 SGHDN and CDR2 FVKESK. CDR3 protein: CASRWGLNTGELFF. CDR3 in DNA: TGTGCCAGCAGATGGGGCCTGAACACCGGGGAGCTGTTTTTT.

In its sample, this clone was seen once. The chain recombines TRBV28 with TRBJ2-5; TRBD2 might be the D (7 bases). V was trimmed by 2 bases and J by 4 bases, leaving 14 bases between them. Germline CDR1 and CDR2: MDHEN and SYDVKM. The CDR3 has 15 residues. CDR3 residues: CASSLEQGGGETQYF. DNA of the CDR3: TGTGCCAGCAGTTTAGAGCAGGGAGGGGGAGAGACCCAGTACTTC.

J is TRBJ2-1 and V is TRBV5-4; D gene ambiguous. The CDR3 covers 12 residues. Germline loops: CDR1 SGHNT, CDR2 YYREEE (reference sequence). Trimming took 3 bases from V and 9 from J, leaving 10 bases between them. Here the CDR3 reads CASSYRVGEQFF. As DNA, the CDR3 is TGTGCCAGCAGCTATAGGGTTGGTGAGCAGTTCTTC.

The chain is built from TRBV7-9 and TRBJ1-5; D call uncertain. The CDR3 is 15 residues long. The V and J ends lost 5 bases and 2 bases respectively, with 13 bases between them. CDR1 and CDR2 (germline): SEHNR, FQNEAQ (reference sequence). DNA of the CDR3: TGTGCCAGCAGCCCCCTCAGCGTAGGCAATCAGCCCCAGCATTTT. Amino acid sequence: CASSPLSVGNQPQHF.

This chain links TRBV19 with TRBJ2-1; D remains unclear. The CDR3 length is 13 residues. Trimming shortened V by 5 bases and J by 3 bases, and 8 bases separated the two germline ends. Germline V lookup: CDR1 LNHDA, CDR2 SQIVND (reference sequence). The CDR3 loop reads CASSYRSYNEQFF. DNA of the CDR3: TGTGCCAGTAGTTATAGGAGCTACAATGAGCAGTTCTTC.

The V gene is TRBV6-5, the J gene TRBJ2-5, with TRBD2 as a possible D gene (6 bases). Trimming took off 0 bases at V and 2 bases at J, with 10 bases between the two ends. Germline CDR1 MNHEY, CDR2 SVGAGI. The CDR3 is 15 residues long. The CDR3 DNA reads as TGTGCCAGCAGTTACTCCGGGGGTCTACAAGAGACCCAGTACTTC. Translated, it gives CASSYSGGLQETQYF.

This clone is a singleton in its sample. V gene TRBV6-5 combines with J gene TRBJ2-7, with D possibly TRBD2 on 6 matching bases. CDR3 length equals 13 residues. V was trimmed by 6 bases and J by 3 bases, leaving 12 bases between them. Germline CDR1 reads MNHEY; CDR2 reads SVGAGI. The CDR3 protein is CASRGTLNYEQYF. DNA for the CDR3: TGTGCCAGCAGGGGGACTCTTAACTACGAGCAGTACTTC.

This chain links TRBV29-1 with TRBJ1-5, with D possibly being TRBD1 (6 bases). The germline V gene encodes CDR1 SQVTM and CDR2 ANQGSEA. V lost 4 bases, J lost 2 bases, and 9 bases lay in between. The CDR3 totals 13 residues. CDR3 protein: CSVGSGGNQPQHF. CDR3 nucleotides: TGCAGCGTTGGGTCAGGGGGCAATCAGCCCCAGCATTTT.

The chain links TRBV19 to TRBJ2-3; D gene uncertain. This CDR3 contains 12 residues. The ends were cut back, 7 bases at V and 3 bases at J, with 8 bases in the middle. Per germline, CDR1 LNHDA and CDR2 SQIVND (reference sequence). The CDR3 DNA sequence: TGTGCCAGTACTGACCGGACAGATACGCAGTATTTT. This codes for CASTDRTDTQYF.

The rearrangement joins TRBV28 to TRBJ2-2; D not resolved. Between the trimmed V and J ends, which lost 3 bases and 1 base, there was a span of 6 bases. There are 14 residues in the CDR3. Germline V gene sequence: CDR1 MDHEN, CDR2 SYDVKM. CDR3 region: CASSFGRNTGELFF. CDR3 nucleotides: TGTGCCAGCAGTTTTGGCAGGAACACCGGGGAGCTGTTTTTT. Together with reference TRBV28 and TRBJ2-2, the CDR3 gives the full variable domain: DVKVTQSSRYLVKRTGEKVFLECVQDMDHENMFWYRQDPGLGLRLIYFSYDVKMKEKGDIPEGYSVSREKKERFSLILESASTNQTSMYLCASSFGRNTGELFFGEGSRLTVL.

This clone was detected only a few times. V gene TRBV7-2 combines with J gene TRBJ2-7; 11 bases fit TRBD2. V was clipped by 5 bases and J by 6 bases; unmatched bases: 6. The CDR3 covers 14 residues. Per the germline V gene, CDR1 is SGHTA and CDR2 is FQGNSA. The CDR3 loop is CASSILAGAVEQYF. DNA of the CDR3: TGTGCCAGCAGCATACTAGCGGGGGCAGTCGAGCAGTACTTC.

This clone was picked up one time. V and J are TRBV9 and TRBJ1-1; 8 bases agree with TRBD1. Germline loops: CDR1 SGDLS, CDR2 YYNGEE. This CDR3 contains 15 residues. The V gene end was trimmed by 0 bases and the J gene end by 4 bases; junction bases not matched to a gene: 5. CDR3 nucleotides: TGTGCCAGCAGCGTAGAAGGACAGGGTTTCACTGAAGCTTTCTTT. Its translation: CASSVEGQGFTEAFF. Full variable domain (rest looked up from reference TRBV9 and TRBJ1-1): DSGVTQTPKHLITATGQRVTLRCSPRSGDLSVYWYQQSLDQGLQFLIQYYNGEERAKGNILERFSAQQFPDLHSELNLSSLELGDSALYFCASSVEGQGFTEAFFGQGTRLTVV.

V gene TRBV28 combines with J gene TRBJ1-6, with D possibly being TRBD1 (5 bases). Looked up from germline, CDR1 is MDHEN and CDR2 is SYDVKM. Trimming stripped 2 bases from V and 4 bases from J, with 12 bases between. CDR3 length: 16 residues. CDR3 nucleotide sequence: TGTGCCAGCAGTTTAGGGGGGAATACTTATAATTCACCCCTCCACTTT. As protein: CASSLGGNTYNSPLHF.

The chain recombines TRBV6-6 with TRBJ1-4; 7 bases map to TRBD1. The CDR3 length is 16 residues. The junction had 4 bases not matched to a gene; V was cut back by 0 bases and J by 3 bases. CDR1 MNHNY and CDR2 SVGAGI come from the germline V gene (reference sequence). CDR3 DNA: TGTGCCAGCAGTTACTCAGGGGGCGAAGCTAATGAAAAACTGTTTTTT. It encodes CASSYSGGEANEKLFF.

The chain uses TRBV7-2 and TRBJ1-6; D is perhaps TRBD1 (5 bases). Germline CDR1 and CDR2: SGHTA and FQGNSA. The CDR3 sequence is 14 residues long. CDR3 sequence: CALTDSSYNSPLHF. Written as DNA, the CDR3 is TGTGCTCTGACAGACAGCTCCTATAATTCACCCCTCCACTTT.

The chain is built from TRBV13 and TRBJ2-3; no clear D gene. This CDR3 contains 13 residues. Trimming shortened V by 6 bases and J by 6 bases, and 13 bases separated the two germline ends. Germline CDR1 reads PRHDT; CDR2 reads FYEKMQ (reference sequence). The CDR3 region has the DNA TGTGCCAGCAGTCCCGGTTCGATCGATACGCAGTATTTT. This translates into CASSPGSIDTQYF. Supplemented by reference TRBV13 and TRBJ2-3, the full variable domain reads AAGVIQSPRHLIKEKRETATLKCYPIPRHDTVYWYQQGPGQDPQFLISFYEKMQSDKGSIPDRFSAQQFSDYHSELNMSSLELGDSALYFCASSPGSIDTQYFGPGTRLTVL.

The genes are TRBV7-6 and TRBJ1-5, with D perhaps TRBD1 (5 bases). The germline V gene encodes CDR1 SGHVS and CDR2 FNYEAQ. This CDR3 region has 16 residues. The germline V and J ends were trimmed by 1 base and 1 base, with 11 bases remaining between them. CDR3 in DNA: TGTGCCAGCAGCTTAGTCGGGGGTCTAAGCAATCAGCCCCAGCATTTT. It yields the protein CASSLVGGLSNQPQHF.

The chain is built from TRBV7-3 and TRBJ2-3; D is uncertain. In germline, CDR1 is SGHTA, CDR2 FQGTGA. Trimming pared 4 bases from V and 3 bases from J, leaving 8 bases between. The length of the CDR3 is 13 residues. CDR3 sequence reads: CASSSDPTDTQYF. CDR3 bases: TGTGCCAGCAGCTCCGACCCAACAGATACGCAGTATTTT. The full variable domain, in which reference TRBV7-3 and TRBJ2-3 provide the parts outside the CDR3, is GAGVSQTPSNKVTEKGKYVELRCDPISGHTALYWYRQSLGQGPEFLIYFQGTGAADDSGLPNDRFFAVRPEGSVSTLKIQRTERGDSAVYLCASSSDPTDTQYFGPGTRLTVL.

The J gene is TRBJ2-1, the V gene TRBV5-8; D is undetermined. Germline values: CDR1 SGHTS, CDR2 YDEGEE. This CDR3 is built from 13 residues. Trimming shortened V by 4 bases and J by 9 bases, and 14 bases separated the two germline ends. The CDR3 is CASSLNRLAEQFF. The CDR3 DNA reads TGTGCCAGCAGCCTAAACCGCCTTGCTGAGCAGTTCTTC.

The chain joins TRBV27 to TRBJ1-5, with TRBD1 matching 9 bases. This CDR3 is built from 15 residues. Germline CDR1 reads MNHEY; CDR2 reads SMNVEV (reference sequence). The V gene end was trimmed by 2 bases and the J gene end by 4 bases; junction bases not matched to a gene: 3. The CDR3 DNA sequence: TGTGCCAGCAGTTTAGCGACAGGGGGAAATCAGCCCCAGCATTTT. It encodes CASSLATGGNQPQHF.